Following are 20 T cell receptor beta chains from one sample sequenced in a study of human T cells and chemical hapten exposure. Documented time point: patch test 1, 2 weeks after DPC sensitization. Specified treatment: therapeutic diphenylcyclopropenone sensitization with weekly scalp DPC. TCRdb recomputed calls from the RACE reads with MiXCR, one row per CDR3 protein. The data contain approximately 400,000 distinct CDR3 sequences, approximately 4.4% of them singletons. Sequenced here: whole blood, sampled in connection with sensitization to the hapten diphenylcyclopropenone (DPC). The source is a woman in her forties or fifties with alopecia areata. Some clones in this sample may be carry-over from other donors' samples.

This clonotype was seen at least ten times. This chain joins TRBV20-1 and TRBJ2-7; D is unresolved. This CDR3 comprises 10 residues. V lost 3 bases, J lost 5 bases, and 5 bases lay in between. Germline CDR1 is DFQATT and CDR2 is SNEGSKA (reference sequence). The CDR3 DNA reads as TGCAGTGCTAGTAACAACGAGCAGTACTTC. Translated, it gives CSASNNEQYF.

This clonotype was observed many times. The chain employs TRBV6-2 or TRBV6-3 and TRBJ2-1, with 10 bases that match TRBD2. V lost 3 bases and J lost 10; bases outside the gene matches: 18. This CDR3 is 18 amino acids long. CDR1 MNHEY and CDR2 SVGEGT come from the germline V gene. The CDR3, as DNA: TGTGCCAGCAGTTATTTGAGCGGGAGGGCTTTATCTAGGGGCGAGCAGTTCTTC. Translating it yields CASSYLSGRALSRGEQFF.

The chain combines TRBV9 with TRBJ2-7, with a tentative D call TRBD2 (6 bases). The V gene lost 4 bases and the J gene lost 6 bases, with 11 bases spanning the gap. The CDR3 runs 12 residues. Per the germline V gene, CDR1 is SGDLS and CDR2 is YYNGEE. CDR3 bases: TGTGCCAGCAGCTTGGGACTCTCCGAGCAGTACTTC. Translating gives CASSLGLSEQYF. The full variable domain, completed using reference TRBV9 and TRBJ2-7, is DSGVTQTPKHLITATGQRVTLRCSPRSGDLSVYWYQQSLDQGLQFLIQYYNGEERAKGNILERFSAQQFPDLHSELNLSSLELGDSALYFCASSLGLSEQYFGPGTRLTVT.

This CDR3 reads CASSSRGGAYNEQYF. The CDR3 nucleotides read TGTGCCAGCAGTTCTCGGGGGGGAGCCTACAATGAGCAGTACTTC. The chain couples TRBV28 to TRBJ2-1; 8 bases are shared with TRBD2. The closer fit of TRBJ2-7 to the DNA end suggests the J call may be wrong. The CDR3 loop spans 15 amino acids. Germline CDR1 reads MDHEN; CDR2 reads SYDVKM.

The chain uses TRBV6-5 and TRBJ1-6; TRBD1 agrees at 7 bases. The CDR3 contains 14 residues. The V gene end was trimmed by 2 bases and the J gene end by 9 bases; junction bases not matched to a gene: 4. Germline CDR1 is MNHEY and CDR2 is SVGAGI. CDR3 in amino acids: CASSYGDRLSPLHF. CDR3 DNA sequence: TGTGCCAGCAGTTACGGGGACAGACTTTCACCCCTCCACTTT.

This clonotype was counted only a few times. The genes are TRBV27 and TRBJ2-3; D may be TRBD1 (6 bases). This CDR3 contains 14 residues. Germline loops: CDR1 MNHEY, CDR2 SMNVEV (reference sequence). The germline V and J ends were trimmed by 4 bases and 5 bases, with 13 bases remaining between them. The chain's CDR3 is CASSYNRDGDTQYF. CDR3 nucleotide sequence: TGTGCCAGCAGTTATAACAGGGACGGAGATACGCAGTATTTT.

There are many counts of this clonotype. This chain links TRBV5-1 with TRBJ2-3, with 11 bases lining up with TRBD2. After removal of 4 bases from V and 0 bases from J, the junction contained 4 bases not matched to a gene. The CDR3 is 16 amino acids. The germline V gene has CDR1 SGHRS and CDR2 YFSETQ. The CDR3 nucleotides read TGCGCCAGCAGCGCGACTAGCGGGAAGAGCACAGATACGCAGTATTTT. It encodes CASSATSGKSTDTQYF. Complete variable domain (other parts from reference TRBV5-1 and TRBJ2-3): KAGVTQTPRYLIKTRGQQVTLSCSPISGHRSVSWYQQTPGQGLQFLFEYFSETQRNKGNFPGRFSGRQFSNSRSEMNVSTLELGDSALYLCASSATSGKSTDTQYFGPGTRLTVL.

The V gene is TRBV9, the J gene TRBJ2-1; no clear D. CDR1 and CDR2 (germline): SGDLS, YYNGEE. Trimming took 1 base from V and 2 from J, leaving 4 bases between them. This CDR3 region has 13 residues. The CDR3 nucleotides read TGTGCCAGCAGCGTAAGGCCCTACAATGAGCAGTTCTTC. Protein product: CASSVRPYNEQFF.

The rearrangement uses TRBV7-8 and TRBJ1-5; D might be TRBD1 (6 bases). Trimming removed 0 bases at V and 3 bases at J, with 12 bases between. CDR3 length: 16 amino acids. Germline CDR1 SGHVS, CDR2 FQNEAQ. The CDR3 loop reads CASSLAGTGSNQPQHF. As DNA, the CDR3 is TGTGCCAGCAGCTTAGCCGGAACAGGGTCCAATCAGCCCCAGCATTTT. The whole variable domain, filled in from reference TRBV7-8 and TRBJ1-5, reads GAGVSQSPRYKVAKRGQDVALRCDPISGHVSLFWYQQALGQGPEFLTYFQNEAQLDKSGLPSDRFFAERPEGSVSTLKIQRTQQEDSAVYLCASSLAGTGSNQPQHFGDGTRLSIL.

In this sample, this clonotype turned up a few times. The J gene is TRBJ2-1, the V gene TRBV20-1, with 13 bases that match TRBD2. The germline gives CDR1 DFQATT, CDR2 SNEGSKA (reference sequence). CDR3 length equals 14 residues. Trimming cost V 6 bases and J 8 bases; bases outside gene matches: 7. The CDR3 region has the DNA TGCAGTGCCACTAGCGGGAGGGCCATCGATGAGCAGTTCTTC. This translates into CSATSGRAIDEQFF.

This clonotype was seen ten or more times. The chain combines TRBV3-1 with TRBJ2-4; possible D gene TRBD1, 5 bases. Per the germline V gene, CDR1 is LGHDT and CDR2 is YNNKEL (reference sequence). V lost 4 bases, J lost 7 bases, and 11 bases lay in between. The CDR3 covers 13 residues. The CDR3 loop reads CASSPQGWNIQYF. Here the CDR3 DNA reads TGTGCCAGCAGCCCGCAGGGTTGGAACATTCAGTACTTC.

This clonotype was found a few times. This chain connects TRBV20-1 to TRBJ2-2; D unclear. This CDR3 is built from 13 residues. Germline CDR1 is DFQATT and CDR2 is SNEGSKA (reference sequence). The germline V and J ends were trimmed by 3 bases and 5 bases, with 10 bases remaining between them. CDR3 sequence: CSARYFRTGELFF. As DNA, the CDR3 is TGCAGTGCTAGGTACTTTCGAACCGGGGAGCTGTTTTTT.

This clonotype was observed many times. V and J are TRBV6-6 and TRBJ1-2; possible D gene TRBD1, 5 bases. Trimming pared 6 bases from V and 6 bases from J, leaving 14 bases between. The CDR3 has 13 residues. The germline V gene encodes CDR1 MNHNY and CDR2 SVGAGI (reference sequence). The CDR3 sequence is CASRTGPVDGYTF. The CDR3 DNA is TGTGCCAGCAGGACGGGGCCAGTCGATGGCTACACCTTC.

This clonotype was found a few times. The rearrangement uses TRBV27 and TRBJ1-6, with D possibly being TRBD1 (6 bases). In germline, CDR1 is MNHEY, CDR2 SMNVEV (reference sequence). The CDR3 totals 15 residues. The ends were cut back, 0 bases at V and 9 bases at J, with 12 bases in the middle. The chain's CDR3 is CASSLSGGGLSPLHF. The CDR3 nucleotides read TGTGCCAGCAGTTTATCCGGGGGCGGCCTTTCACCCCTCCACTTT.

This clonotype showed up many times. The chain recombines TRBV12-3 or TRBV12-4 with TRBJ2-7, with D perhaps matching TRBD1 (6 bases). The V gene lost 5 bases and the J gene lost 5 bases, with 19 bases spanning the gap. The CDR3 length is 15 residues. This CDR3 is CASSGISGVGNEQYF. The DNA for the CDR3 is TGTGCCAGCAGTGGTATTTCAGGGGTGGGGAACGAGCAGTACTTC.

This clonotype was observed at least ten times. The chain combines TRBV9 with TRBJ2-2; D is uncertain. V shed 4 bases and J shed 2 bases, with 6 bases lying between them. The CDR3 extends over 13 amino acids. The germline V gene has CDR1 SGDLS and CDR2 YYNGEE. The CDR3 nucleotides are TGTGCCAGCAGCCGCAGTAACACCGGGGAGCTGTTTTTT. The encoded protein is CASSRSNTGELFF.

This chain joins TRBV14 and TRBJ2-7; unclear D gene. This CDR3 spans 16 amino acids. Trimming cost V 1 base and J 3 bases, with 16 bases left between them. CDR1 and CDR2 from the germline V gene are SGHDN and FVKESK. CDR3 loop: CASSQVFGTPLYEQYF. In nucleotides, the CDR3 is TGTGCCAGCAGCCAAGTATTCGGAACACCCCTCTACGAGCAGTACTTC. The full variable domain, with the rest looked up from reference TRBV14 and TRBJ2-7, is EAGVTQFPSHSVIEKGQTVTLRCDPISGHDNLYWYRRVMGKEIKFLLHFVKESKQDESGMPNNRFLAERTGGTYSTLKVQPAELEDSGVYFCASSQVFGTPLYEQYFGPGTRLTVT.

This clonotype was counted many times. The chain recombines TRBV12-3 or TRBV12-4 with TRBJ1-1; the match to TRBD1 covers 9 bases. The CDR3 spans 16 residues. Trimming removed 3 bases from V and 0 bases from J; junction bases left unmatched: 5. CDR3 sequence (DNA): TGTGCCAGCAGTTTGGACAGGGGATGGATGAACACTGAAGCTTTCTTT. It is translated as CASSLDRGWMNTEAFF.

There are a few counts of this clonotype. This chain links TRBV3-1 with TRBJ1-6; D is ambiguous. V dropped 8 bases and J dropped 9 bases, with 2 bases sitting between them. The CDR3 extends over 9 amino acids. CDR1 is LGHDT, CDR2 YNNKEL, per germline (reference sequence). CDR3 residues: CASGSPLHF. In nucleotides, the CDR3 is TGTGCCAGCGGTTCACCCCTCCACTTT.

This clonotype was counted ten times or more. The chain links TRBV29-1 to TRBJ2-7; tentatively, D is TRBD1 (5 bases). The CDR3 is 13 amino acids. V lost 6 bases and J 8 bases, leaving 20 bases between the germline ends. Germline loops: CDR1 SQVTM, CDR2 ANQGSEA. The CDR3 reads CSVDTPKKGQQYF. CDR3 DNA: TGCAGCGTCGACACGCCTAAAAAGGGGCAGCAGTACTTC.